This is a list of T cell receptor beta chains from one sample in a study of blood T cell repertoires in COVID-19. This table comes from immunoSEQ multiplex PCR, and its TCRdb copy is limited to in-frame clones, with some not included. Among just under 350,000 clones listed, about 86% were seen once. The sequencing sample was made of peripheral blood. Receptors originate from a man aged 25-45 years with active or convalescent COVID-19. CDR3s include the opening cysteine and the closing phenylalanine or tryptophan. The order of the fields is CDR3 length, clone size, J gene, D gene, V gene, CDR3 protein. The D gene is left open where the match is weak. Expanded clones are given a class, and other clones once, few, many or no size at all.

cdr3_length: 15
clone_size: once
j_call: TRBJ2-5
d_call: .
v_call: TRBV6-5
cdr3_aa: CASSYGAGVQETQYF

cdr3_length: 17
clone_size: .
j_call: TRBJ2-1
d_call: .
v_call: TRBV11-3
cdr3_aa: CASSLDGGRSRVDEQFF

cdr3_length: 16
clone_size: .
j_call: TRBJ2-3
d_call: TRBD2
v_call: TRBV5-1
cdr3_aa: CASSLGWSSGSDTQYF

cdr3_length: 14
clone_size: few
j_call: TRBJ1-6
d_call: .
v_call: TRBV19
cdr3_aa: CASSIQAYNSPLHF

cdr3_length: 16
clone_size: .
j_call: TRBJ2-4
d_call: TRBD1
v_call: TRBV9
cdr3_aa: CASSVRTGWSKNIQYF

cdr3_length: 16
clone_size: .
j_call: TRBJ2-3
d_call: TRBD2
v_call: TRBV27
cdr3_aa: CASSRRGGRGTDTQYF

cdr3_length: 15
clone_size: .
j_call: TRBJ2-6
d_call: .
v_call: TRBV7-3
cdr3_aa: CASSSGGPGANVLTF

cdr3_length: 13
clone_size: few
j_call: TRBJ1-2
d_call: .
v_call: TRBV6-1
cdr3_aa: CASSEDREYGYTF

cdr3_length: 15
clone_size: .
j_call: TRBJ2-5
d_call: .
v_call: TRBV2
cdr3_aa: CASSGAWATEETQYF

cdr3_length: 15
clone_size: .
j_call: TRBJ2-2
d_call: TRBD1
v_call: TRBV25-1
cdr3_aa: CASSESPGGTGELFF

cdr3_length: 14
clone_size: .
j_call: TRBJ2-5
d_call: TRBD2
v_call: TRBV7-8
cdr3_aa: CASRRTSVAETQYF

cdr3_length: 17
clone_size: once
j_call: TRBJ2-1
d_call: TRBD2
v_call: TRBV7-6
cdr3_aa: CASSPTGLAGGYNEQFF

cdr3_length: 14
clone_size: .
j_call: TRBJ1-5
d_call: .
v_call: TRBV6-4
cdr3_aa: CASRQRAGNQPQHF

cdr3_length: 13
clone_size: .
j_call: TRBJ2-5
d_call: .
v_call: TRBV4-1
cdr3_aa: CASSPFVSETQYF

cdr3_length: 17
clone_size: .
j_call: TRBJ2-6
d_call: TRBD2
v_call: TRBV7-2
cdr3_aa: CASSQPAGGPGANVLTF

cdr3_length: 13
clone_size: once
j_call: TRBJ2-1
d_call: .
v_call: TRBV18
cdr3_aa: CASSRDSGDEQFF

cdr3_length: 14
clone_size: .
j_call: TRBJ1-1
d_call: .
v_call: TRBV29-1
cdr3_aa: CSVELGEPNTEAFF

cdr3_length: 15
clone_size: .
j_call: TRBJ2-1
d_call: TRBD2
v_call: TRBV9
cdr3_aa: CASSGGLADYNEQFF

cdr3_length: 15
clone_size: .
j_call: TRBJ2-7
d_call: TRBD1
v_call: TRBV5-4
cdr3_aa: CASSLGSGGYYEQYF

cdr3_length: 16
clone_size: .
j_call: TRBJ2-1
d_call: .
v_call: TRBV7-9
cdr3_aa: CASSLPSGGSYNEQFF

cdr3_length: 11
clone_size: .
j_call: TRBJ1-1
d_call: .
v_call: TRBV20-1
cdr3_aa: CSASLGAEAFF

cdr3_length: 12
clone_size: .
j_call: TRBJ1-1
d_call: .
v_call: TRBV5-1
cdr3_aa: CASRQVNTEAFF

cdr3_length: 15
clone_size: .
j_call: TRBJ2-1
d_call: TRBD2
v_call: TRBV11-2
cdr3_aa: CASSQGGSTYNEQFF

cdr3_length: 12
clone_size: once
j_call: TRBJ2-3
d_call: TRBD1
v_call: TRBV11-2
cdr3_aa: CASSPVRDRLYF

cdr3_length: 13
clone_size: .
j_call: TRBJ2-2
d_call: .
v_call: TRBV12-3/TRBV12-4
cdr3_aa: CASSFGETGELFF